This T cell receptor (beta chain) appears in the sequencing data of a study of human T cells and chemical hapten exposure. The wider study: There were per-sample TCR yield variations, arising mainly from small pooled library volume differences.

Time point of the sample: healthy volunteer bleed at 6 weeks. Total RNA extraction was carried out from unfractionated whole blood. Between the trimmed V and J ends, which lost 3 bases and 7 bases, there was a span of 13 bases. The CDR3 loop spans 14 amino acids. Germline V gives CDR1 SGHAT, CDR2 FQNNGV. Concerning this clonotype itself: Its specificity is not known.

Study conclusions and caveats: TCRs exceeding 1 in 1000 frequency stayed unchanged with DPC sensitization.

For the library, individual cDNA molecules each received unique molecular identifiers. Under the authors' procedure: Samples contained a median of roughly 96,000 TCRs, with a range of 23,224 to 690,600. MiXCR, run by TCRdb on the RACE reads, gives a single entry per CDR3 protein. TCRdb's processing, not the authors', yielded these V and J calls. Among some 78,000 distinct CDR3 sequences listed, 8.6% were seen once. The genes are TRBV11-2 and TRBJ2-1, with D maybe TRBD2 (5 bases). The sample was whole blood. This clonotype was obtained from a male donor in good health. Some clones in this sample may be carry-over from other donors' samples. This chain's CDR3 is CASSFVLGINEQFF. CDR3 nucleotide sequence: TGTGCCAGCAGCTTTGTACTAGGGATTAATGAGCAGTTCTTC.